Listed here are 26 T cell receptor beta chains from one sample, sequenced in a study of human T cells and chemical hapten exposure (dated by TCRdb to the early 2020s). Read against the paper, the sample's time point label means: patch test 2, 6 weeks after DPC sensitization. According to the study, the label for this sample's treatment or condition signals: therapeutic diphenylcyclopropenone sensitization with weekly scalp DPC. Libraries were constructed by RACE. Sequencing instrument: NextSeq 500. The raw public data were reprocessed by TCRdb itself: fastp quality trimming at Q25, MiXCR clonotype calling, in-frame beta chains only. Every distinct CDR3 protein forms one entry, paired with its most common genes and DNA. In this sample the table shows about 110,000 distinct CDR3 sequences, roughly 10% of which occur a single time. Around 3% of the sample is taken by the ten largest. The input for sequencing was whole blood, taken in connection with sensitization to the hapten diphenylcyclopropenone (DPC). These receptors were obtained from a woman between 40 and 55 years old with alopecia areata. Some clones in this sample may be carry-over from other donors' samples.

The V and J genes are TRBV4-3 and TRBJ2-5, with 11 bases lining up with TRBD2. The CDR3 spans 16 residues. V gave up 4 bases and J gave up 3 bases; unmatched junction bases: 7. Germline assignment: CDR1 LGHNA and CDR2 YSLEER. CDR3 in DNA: TGCGCCAGCAGCCGGGCCGCGGGACTAGCGGAAGAGACCCAGTACTTC. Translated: CASSRAAGLAEETQYF.

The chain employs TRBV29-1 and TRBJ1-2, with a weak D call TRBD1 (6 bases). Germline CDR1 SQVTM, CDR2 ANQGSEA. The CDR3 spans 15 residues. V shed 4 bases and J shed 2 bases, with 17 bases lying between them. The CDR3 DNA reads TGCAGCGTTGTACCCGGGACACTAGTAAACTATGGCTACACCTTC. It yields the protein CSVVPGTLVNYGYTF.

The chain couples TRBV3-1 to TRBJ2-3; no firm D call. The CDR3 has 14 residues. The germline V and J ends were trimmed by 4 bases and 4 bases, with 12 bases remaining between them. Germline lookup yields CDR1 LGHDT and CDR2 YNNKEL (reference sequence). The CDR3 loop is CASSPQPLPDTQYF. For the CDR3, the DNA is TGTGCCAGCAGCCCACAGCCCCTTCCAGATACGCAGTATTTT.

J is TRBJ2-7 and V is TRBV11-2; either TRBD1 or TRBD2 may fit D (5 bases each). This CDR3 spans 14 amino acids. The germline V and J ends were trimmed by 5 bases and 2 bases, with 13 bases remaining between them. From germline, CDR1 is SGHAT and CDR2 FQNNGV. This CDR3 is CASSKRDATYEQYF. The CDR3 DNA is TGTGCCAGCAGCAAACGGGACGCGACCTACGAGCAGTACTTC.

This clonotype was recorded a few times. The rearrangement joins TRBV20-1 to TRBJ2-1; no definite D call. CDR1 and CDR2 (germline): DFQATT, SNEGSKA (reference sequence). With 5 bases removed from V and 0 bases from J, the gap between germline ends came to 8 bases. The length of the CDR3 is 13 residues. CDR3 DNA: TGCAGTGCTGTGATGGGCTCCTACAATGAGCAGTTCTTC. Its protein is CSAVMGSYNEQFF.

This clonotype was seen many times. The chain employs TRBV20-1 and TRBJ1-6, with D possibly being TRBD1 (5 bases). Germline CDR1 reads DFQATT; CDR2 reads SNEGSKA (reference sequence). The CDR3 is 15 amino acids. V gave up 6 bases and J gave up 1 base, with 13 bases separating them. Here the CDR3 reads CSAPGLVSYNSPLHF. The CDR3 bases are TGCAGTGCGCCAGGGCTTGTGTCCTATAATTCACCCCTCCACTTT.

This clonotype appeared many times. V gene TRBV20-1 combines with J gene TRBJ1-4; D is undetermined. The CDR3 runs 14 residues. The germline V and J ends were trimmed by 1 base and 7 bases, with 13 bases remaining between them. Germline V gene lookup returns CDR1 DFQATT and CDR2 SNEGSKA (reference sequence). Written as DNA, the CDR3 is TGCAGTGCTAGAGCGAGCGACCGGCCTGAAAAACTGTTTTTT. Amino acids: CSARASDRPEKLFF.

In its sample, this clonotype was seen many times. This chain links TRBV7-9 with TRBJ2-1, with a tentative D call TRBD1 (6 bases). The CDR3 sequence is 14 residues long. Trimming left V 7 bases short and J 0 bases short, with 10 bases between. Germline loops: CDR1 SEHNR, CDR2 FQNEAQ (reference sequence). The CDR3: CASNTGNSYNEQFF. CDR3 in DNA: TGTGCCAGCAACACAGGGAACTCCTACAATGAGCAGTTCTTC.

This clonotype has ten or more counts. CDR3 bases: TGCGCCAGCAGTGAGGCGGGTAGCAATCAGCCCCAGCATTTT. Protein product: CASSEAGSNQPQHF. The chain employs TRBV10-2 and TRBJ1-5; unclear D gene. Looked up from germline, CDR1 is WSHSY and CDR2 is SAAADI. The CDR3 totals 14 residues. V lost 2 bases, J lost 0 bases, and 5 bases lay in between.

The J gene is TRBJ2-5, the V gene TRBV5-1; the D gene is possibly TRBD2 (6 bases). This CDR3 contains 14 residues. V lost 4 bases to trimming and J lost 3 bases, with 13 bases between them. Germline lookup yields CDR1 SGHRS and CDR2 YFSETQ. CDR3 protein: CASSPRRVEETQYF. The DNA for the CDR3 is TGCGCCAGCAGCCCCAGGAGGGTAGAAGAGACCCAGTACTTC.

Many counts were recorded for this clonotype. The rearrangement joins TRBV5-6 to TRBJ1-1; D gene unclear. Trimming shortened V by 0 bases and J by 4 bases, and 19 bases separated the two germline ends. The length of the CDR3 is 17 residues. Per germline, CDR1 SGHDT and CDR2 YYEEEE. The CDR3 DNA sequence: TGTGCCAGCAGCTTGGCGGCAGGACGTGAAAAGGGCACTGAAGCTTTCTTT. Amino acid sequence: CASSLAAGREKGTEAFF.

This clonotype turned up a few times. The CDR3 bases are TGTGCCAGCAGTGCACTAGCGTTGTACAATGAGCAGTTCTTC. It encodes CASSALALYNEQFF. The chain links TRBV6-2 or TRBV6-3 to TRBJ2-1; 7 bases align to TRBD2. Germline CDR1 and CDR2: MNHEY and SVGEGT. This CDR3 is built from 14 residues. V was pared by 5 bases and J by 4 bases, with 5 bases of the junction left unmatched.

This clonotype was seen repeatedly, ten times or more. DNA of the CDR3: TGTGCCAGCAGCCAAGATCGGCAGGTCAGTGGCACAGATACGCAGTATTTT. Encoded protein: CASSQDRQVSGTDTQYF. The rearrangement links TRBV3-1 to TRBJ2-3; D not certain. V was trimmed by 0 bases and J by 1 base, leaving 14 bases between them. The CDR3 sequence is 17 residues long. From germline, CDR1 is LGHDT and CDR2 YNNKEL (reference sequence).

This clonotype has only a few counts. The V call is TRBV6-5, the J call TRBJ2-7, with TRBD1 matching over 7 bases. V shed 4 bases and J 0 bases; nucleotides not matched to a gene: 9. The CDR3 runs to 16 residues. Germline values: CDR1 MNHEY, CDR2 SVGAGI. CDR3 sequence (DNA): TGTGCCAGCAGTTCCTTTACGACAGGGAGCTCCTACGAGCAGTACTTC. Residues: CASSSFTTGSSYEQYF.

CDR3 bases: TGTGCCAGCAGCCATCGGGACACCTCATATGGCTACACCTTC. It is translated as CASSHRDTSYGYTF. V and J are TRBV5-4 and TRBJ1-2, with a tentative D call TRBD1 (6 bases). The CDR3 extends over 14 amino acids. V was pared by 4 bases and J by 5 bases, with 15 bases between. CDR1 and CDR2 from the germline V gene are SGHNT and YYREEE (reference sequence).

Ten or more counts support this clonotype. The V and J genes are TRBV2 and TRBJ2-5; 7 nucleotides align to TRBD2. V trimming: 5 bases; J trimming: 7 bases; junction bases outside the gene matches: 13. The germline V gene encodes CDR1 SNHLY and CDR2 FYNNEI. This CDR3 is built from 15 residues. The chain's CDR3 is CASSPRDYLQGTQYF. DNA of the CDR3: TGTGCCAGCAGTCCCCGGGACTATCTCCAGGGGACCCAGTACTTC.

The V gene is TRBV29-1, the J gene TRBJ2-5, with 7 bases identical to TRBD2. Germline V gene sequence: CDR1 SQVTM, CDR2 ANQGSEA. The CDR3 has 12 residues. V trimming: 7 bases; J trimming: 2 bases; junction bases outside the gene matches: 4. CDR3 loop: CSGGGGQETQYF. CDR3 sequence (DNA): TGCAGCGGGGGCGGGGGTCAAGAGACCCAGTACTTC.

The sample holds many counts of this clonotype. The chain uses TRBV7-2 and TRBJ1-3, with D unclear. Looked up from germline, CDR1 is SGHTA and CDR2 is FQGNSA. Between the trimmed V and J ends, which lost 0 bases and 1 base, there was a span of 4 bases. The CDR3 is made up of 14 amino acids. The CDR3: CASSLAGSGNTIYF. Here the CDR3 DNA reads TGTGCCAGCAGCTTAGCAGGGTCTGGAAACACCATATATTTT.

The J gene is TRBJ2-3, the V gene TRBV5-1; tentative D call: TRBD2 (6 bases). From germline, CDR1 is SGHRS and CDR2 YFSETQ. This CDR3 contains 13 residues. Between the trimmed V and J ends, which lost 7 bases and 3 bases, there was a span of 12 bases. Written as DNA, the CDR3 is TGCGCCAGCGGCGGAGGGGTAACAGATACGCAGTATTTT. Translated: CASGGGVTDTQYF.

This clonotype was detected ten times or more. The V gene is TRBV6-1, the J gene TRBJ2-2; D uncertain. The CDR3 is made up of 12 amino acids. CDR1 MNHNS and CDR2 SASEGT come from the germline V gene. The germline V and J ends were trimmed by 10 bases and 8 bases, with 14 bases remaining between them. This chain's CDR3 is CAILGRIGELFF. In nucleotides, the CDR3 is TGTGCCATCCTCGGACGTATTGGGGAGCTGTTTTTT.

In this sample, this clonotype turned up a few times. CDR3 amino acids: CASSYETTSYEQFF. The CDR3 region has the DNA TGTGCCAGCAGTTACGAGACTACTAGCTATGAGCAGTTCTTC. This chain joins TRBV6-5 and TRBJ2-1; possibly TRBD2 for D (6 bases). Trimming stripped 2 bases from V and 8 bases from J, with 13 bases between. The CDR3 runs 14 residues. The germline V gene has CDR1 MNHEY and CDR2 SVGAGI.

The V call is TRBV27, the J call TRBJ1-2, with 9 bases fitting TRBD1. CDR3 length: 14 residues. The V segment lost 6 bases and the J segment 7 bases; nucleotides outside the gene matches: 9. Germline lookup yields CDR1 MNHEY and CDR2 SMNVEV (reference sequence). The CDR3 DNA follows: TGTGCCAGCAGGGCCCTTGGACAGGGGTCTGGCTACACCTTC. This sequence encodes CASRALGQGSGYTF.

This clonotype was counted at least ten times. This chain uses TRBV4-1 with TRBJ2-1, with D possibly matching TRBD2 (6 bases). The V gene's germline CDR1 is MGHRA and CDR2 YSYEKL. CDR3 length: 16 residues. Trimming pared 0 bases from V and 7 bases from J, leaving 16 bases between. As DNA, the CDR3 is TGCGCCAGCAGCCAAGATCAAACTAGCCCCTCGAATGAGCAGTTCTTC. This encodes CASSQDQTSPSNEQFF.

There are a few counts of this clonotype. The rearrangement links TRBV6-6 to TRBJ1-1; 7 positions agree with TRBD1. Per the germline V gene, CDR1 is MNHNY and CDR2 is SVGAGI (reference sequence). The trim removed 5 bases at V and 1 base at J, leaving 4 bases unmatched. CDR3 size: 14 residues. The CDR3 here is CASSIQGENTEAFF. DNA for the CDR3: TGTGCCAGCAGTATTCAGGGGGAGAACACTGAAGCTTTCTTT.

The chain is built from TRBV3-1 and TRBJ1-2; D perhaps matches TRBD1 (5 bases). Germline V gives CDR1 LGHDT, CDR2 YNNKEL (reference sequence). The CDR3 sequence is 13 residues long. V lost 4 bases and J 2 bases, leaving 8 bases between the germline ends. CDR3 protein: CASSPDTNYGYTF. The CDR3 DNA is TGTGCCAGCAGCCCGGACACCAACTATGGCTACACCTTC.

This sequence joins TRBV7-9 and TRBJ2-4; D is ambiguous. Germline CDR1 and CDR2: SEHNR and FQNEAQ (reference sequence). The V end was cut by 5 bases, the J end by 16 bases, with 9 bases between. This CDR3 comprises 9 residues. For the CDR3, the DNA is TGTGCCAGCAGCCTGCACCCTTACTTC. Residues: CASSLHPYF.